This is a list of T cell receptor beta chains from one sample in a study of early T cells in non-severe SARS-CoV-2 infection. TCRdb re-called the 5' RACE reads with MiXCR, one entry per CDR3 protein. The sample gives tens of thousands of distinct CDR3 sequences, around 11% of which show up once; over 3% is in the top ten. Sequencing was carried out using whole blood. These receptors originate from an adult who was a healthcare worker with PCR-confirmed SARS-CoV-2 infection or an uninfected control (not recorded which). Each CDR3 is given with its conserved first and last residue. D genes are given only for firm matches. Clone size appears in some rows only: once, few, many, or a class for an expanded clone.

clone size	V gene	D gene	J gene	CDR3 DNA	CDR3 protein
-	TRBV29-1	TRBD1	TRBJ2-3	TGCAGCGTTGAGACAGGGTCCAGCACAGATACGCAGTATTTT	CSVETGSSTDTQYF
few	TRBV10-3	-	TRBJ2-3	TGTGCCATCAGTGGGGACAGCACAGATACGCAGTATTTT	CAISGDSTDTQYF
few	TRBV18	-	TRBJ1-5	TGTGCCAGCTCACCCATCGGGGGCAATCAGCCCCAGCATTTT	CASSPIGGNQPQHF
-	TRBV29-1	-	TRBJ2-7	TGCAGCGTTGAAGATAAAACGGAATACGAGCAGTACTTC	CSVEDKTEYEQYF
many	TRBV27	-	TRBJ2-6	TGTGCCAGCAGCCCTCTCAGGGCAGGGCTCGTCCTGATTTTC	CASSPLRAGLVLIF
many	TRBV19	-	TRBJ2-7	TGTGCCAGTAGTATAGTTGGGGGCAACTCCTACGAGCAGTACTTC	CASSIVGGNSYEQYF
many	TRBV7-6	TRBD2	TRBJ2-5	TGTGCCAGCAGCCTCCCGGGACTAGCGGAGACCCAGTACTTC	CASSLPGLAETQYF
many	TRBV7-6	-	TRBJ2-5	TGTGCCAGCAGCTTCGGGACTTCCCAAGAGACCCAGTACTTC	CASSFGTSQETQYF
few	TRBV7-3	-	TRBJ2-2	TGTGCCAGCAGCCCGGGGGCCGGGGAGCTGTTTTTT	CASSPGAGELFF
many	TRBV2	-	TRBJ2-5	TGTGCCAGCAGTGTTTCTGAGGGTCTTTACGAGACCCAGTACTTC	CASSVSEGLYETQYF
many	TRBV7-9	-	TRBJ2-3	TGTGCCAGCACCACTCAGGGAGGGCAGGAGGGGGCAGATACGCAGTATTTT	CASTTQGGQEGADTQYF
many	TRBV6-5	TRBD2	TRBJ2-1	TGTGCCAGCAGTTACTTGAGGGCCAGCGGGAGTTCAAATGAGCAGTTCTTC	CASSYLRASGSSNEQFF
many	TRBV21-1	-	TRBJ2-3	TGTGCCAGCAGCAGACGAATCTGGAGACAGAGCACAGATACGCAGTATTTT	CASSRRIWRQSTDTQYF
many	TRBV7-8	-	TRBJ2-1	TGTGCCAGCATCATCAGCGGGCCCGGACGTGAGCAGTTCTTC	CASIISGPGREQFF
many	TRBV5-6	-	TRBJ2-2	TGTGCCAGCAGCTTGGTCCACACCGGGGAGCTGTTTTTT	CASSLVHTGELFF
many	TRBV4-1	-	TRBJ2-6	TGCGCCAGTACAGGATCTGGGGCCAACGTCCTGACTTTC	CASTGSGANVLTF
many	TRBV11-2	-	TRBJ2-1	TGTGCCAGCAGCTTATGGTCCTACAATGAGCAGTTCTTC	CASSLWSYNEQFF
few	TRBV29-1	-	TRBJ2-2	TGCAGCGTTGAATTTGGCCTAGCTAACACCGGGGAGCTGTTTTTT	CSVEFGLANTGELFF